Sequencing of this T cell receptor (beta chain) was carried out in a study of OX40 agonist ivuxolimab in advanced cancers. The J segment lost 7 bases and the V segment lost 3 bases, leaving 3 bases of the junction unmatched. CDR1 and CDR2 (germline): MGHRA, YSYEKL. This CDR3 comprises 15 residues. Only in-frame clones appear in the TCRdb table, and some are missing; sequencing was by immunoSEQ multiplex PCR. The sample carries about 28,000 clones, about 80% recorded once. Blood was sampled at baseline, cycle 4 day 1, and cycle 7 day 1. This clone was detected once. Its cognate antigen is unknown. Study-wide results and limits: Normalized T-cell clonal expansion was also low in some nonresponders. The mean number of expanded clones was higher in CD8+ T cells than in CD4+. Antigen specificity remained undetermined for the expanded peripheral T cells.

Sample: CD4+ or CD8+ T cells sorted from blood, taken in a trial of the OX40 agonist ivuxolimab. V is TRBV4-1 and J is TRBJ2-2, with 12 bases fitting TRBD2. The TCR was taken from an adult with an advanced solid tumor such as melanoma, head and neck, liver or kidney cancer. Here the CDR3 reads CASSQLAGGLGELFF. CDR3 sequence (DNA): TGCGCCAGCAGCCAGCTAGCGGGGGGGCTCGGGGAGCTGTTTTTT.